This T cell receptor beta chain was sequenced during a study of blood T cells in healthy people across ages. Germline V gene lookup returns CDR1 MNHEY and CDR2 SMNVEV (reference sequence). V gave up 5 bases and J gave up 5 bases, with 13 bases separating them. The CDR3 totals 14 residues. Study-level findings and limits: Estimated diversity across one million T cells was deemed an underestimate.

Notes on this clonotype: The antigen remains unidentified.

With a J-beta primer mix and a sample-barcoded 5' primer, a second PCR ran about 6 to 11 cycles. In TCRdb, the 5' RACE reads were re-called with MiXCR into one record per CDR3 protein. The repertoire holds about 1.5 million distinct CDR3 sequences, approximately 42% seen once, with about 3.8% in the top ten. V gene TRBV27 combines with J gene TRBJ1-5; no firm D call. The receptor's source is a woman younger than 30 in good health. Sequencing input: blood. This CDR3 reads CASSGLGFDQPQHF. CDR3 bases: TGTGCCAGCAGTGGACTGGGATTCGATCAGCCCCAGCATTTT.